These 12 T cell receptor beta chains were all obtained from the same sample, sequenced in a study of CD8 T cells in ankylosing spondylitis. Study observations and caveats: A motif of fewer than ten highly homologous TCR beta variants was seen as apparently characteristic of ankylosing spondylitis blood.

TCRdb re-derived calls from the 5' RACE reads in MiXCR, one entry per CDR3 protein. The sample shows 800,000 to 900,000 distinct CDR3 sequences, approximately 12% of them seen only once. The antigens these receptors bind are not known. The sequencing sample was made of blood, either unsorted or a sorted T cell fraction (not recorded which). The receptors were sampled from a male donor with ankylosing spondylitis.

The sample holds a few counts of this clonotype. The CDR3 spells CSLGTSGNYEQFF. CDR3 nucleotides: TGCAGCCTTGGGACTAGCGGGAACTATGAGCAGTTCTTC. This chain uses TRBV20-1 with TRBJ2-1; 13 nucleotides align to TRBD2. This CDR3 is 13 amino acids long. Germline assignment: CDR1 DFQATT and CDR2 SNEGSKA (reference sequence).

V is TRBV9 and J is TRBJ2-3, with D possibly TRBD2 on 5 matching bases. This CDR3 contains 16 residues. Deletions cut 3 bases from V and 2 bases from J, with 16 bases between. CDR1 and CDR2 from the germline V gene are SGDLS and YYNGEE. CDR3: CASSARTTGYTDTQYF. CDR3 sequence (DNA): TGTGCCAGCAGCGCCCGGACCACGGGGTACACAGATACGCAGTATTTT.

This clonotype was seen only a few times. V is TRBV18 and J is TRBJ2-3; no definite D call. Germline V lookup: CDR1 KGHSH, CDR2 LQKENI. Trimming cost V 4 bases and J 8 bases, with 10 bases left between them. There are 12 residues in the CDR3. The CDR3, as DNA: TGTGCCAGCTCACAAGTAAGGGCTACGCAGTATTTT. Protein sequence: CASSQVRATQYF.

This clonotype was seen repeatedly, ten times or more. The rearrangement joins TRBV6-5 to TRBJ1-2; a weak D match, TRBD1 (6 bases). V was trimmed by 0 bases and J by 6 bases, leaving 17 bases between them. This CDR3 comprises 16 residues. The germline gives CDR1 MNHEY, CDR2 SVGAGI. In nucleotides, the CDR3 is TGTGCCAGCAGTTACTCGACCGGTGACAGGAGGGATGGCTACACCTTC. It codes for CASSYSTGDRRDGYTF.

This clonotype was found a few times. V and J are TRBV5-1 and TRBJ2-1, with 12 bases fitting TRBD2. V shed 5 bases, J shed 10 bases, and the junction held 7 bases outside the gene matches. The CDR3 covers 14 residues. Germline V gene data show CDR1 as SGHRS and CDR2 as YFSETQ. The CDR3 protein is CASRATSGSREQFF. Here the CDR3 DNA reads TGCGCCAGCAGGGCGACTAGCGGGAGTCGAGAGCAGTTCTTC.

This clonotype was found many times. The CDR3 region has the DNA TGTGCCAGCAGTTACTTGAAGGGGGGACGTCAGCCCCAGCATTTT. Encoded protein: CASSYLKGGRQPQHF. The gene calls are TRBV6-2 or TRBV6-3 and TRBJ1-5; weak D call: TRBD1 (6 bases). Germline V CDR1 and CDR2: MNHEY, SVGEGT. There are 15 residues in the CDR3. V was shortened by 1 base and J by 6 bases, with 13 bases between the two germline ends.

This clonotype was counted ten times or more. This rearrangement joins TRBV12-3 or TRBV12-4 to TRBJ1-1, with D perhaps TRBD1 (6 bases). The CDR3 consists of 13 residues. The ends were cut back, 6 bases at V and 3 bases at J, with 11 bases in the middle. The CDR3 spells CASRPQGHTEAFF. CDR3 DNA: TGTGCCAGCAGACCCCAGGGGCACACTGAAGCTTTCTTT.

The CDR3 sequence is CASNPTSGGEQFF. For the CDR3, the DNA is TGTGCCAGCAACCCGACTAGCGGGGGTGAGCAGTTCTTC. The chain uses TRBV6-1 and TRBJ2-1, with 12 bases identical to TRBD2. V shed 7 bases, J shed 9 bases, and the junction held 4 bases outside the gene matches. The CDR3 has 13 residues. Germline lookup yields CDR1 MNHNS and CDR2 SASEGT.

This clonotype was detected only a few times. V and J are TRBV7-2 and TRBJ2-1, with TRBD2 as a possible D gene (6 bases). The ends were cut back, 5 bases at V and 8 bases at J, with 13 bases in the middle. The CDR3 contains 13 residues. The germline V gene encodes CDR1 SGHTA and CDR2 FQGNSA. The CDR3 DNA reads as TGTGCCAGCAGCCCGACTAGGGACCATGAGCAGTTCTTC. Translated: CASSPTRDHEQFF.

The chain has TRBV12-3 or TRBV12-4 and TRBJ1-6, with unresolved D. The CDR3 covers 15 residues. V lost 3 bases, J lost 5 bases, and 11 bases lay in between. The CDR3 nucleotides are TGTGCCAGCAGTTTTGGAGGGCGCGATAATTCACCCCTCCACTTT. Translated: CASSFGGRDNSPLHF.

This chain connects TRBV6-5 to TRBJ1-4; D unresolved. The V end lost 2 bases, the J end lost 11 bases, and 15 bases lay between the germline ends. Looked up from germline, CDR1 is MNHEY and CDR2 is SVGAGI. The CDR3 is 14 amino acids. In nucleotides, the CDR3 is TGTGCCAGCAGTTACCGACGGTACCCCGAGAAACTGTTTTTT. This sequence encodes CASSYRRYPEKLFF.

The rearrangement links TRBV10-3 to TRBJ2-3, with 9 bases aligning to TRBD2. CDR1 and CDR2 (germline): ENHRY, SYGVKD. Unmatched junction bases numbered 5, after V lost 6 bases and J lost 4 bases. This CDR3 is 14 amino acids long. The CDR3 region has the DNA TGTGCCATCAGGGAGATAGCGGGAGCAGATACGCAGTATTTT. Its protein product is CAIREIAGADTQYF.